This TCR beta chain originates from a study of graft-versus-host responses after intestinal transplantation. Study context: Each of the recipients got a multivisceral, liver-intestinal, or isolated intestinal transplant. Recipients were all induced with anti-thymocyte globulin, then given tacrolimus and steroids for about 3 years.

A word on this clone: Its cognate antigen is unknown.

This CDR3 has 11 amino acids. Germline assignment: CDR1 SEHNR and CDR2 FQNEAQ (reference sequence). V was pared by 7 bases and J by 2 bases, with 5 bases between. The data were produced by immunoSEQ multiplex PCR, yet TCRdb's version contains in-frame clones alone and is incomplete. Here the sample spans about 88,000 clones, roughly 88% being singletons. The receptor comes from a human donor who received an intestinal transplant. The sample here was unstimulated CD4+ T cells sorted from spleen or lymph node cells, taken before intestinal transplant. V gene TRBV7-9 combines with J gene TRBJ2-5; D call uncertain. The CDR3 here is CASTPQETQYF. Here the CDR3 DNA reads TGTGCCAGCACCCCACAAGAGACCCAGTACTTC. Complete variable domain (other parts from reference TRBV7-9 and TRBJ2-5): DTGVSQNPRHKITKRGQNVTFRCDPISEHNRLYWYRQTLGQGPEFLTYFQNEAQLEKSRLLSDRFSAERPKGSFSTLEIQRTEQGDSAMYLCASTPQETQYFGPGTRLLVL.